This TCR beta chain was obtained from a study of CD8+CD57+ T cells in acquired aplastic anemia. Points from the study as a whole: Between patients and controls, some 31 CD8+ CDR3 sequences were found in common.

A remark on this clonotype: Antigen: not known. This may come from a read error, since a much larger clone is one base off. In this CDR3 the conserved last residue, phenylalanine or tryptophan, is missing, so a read error is likely.

The template for TCR beta VDJ and CDR3 sequence profiling was genomic DNA. TCRdb reprocessed the reads via MiXCR and lists one record per CDR3 protein. The sample yields just over 450,000 distinct CDR3 sequences, around 33% seen once. The CDR3 runs to 12 residues. Germline loops: CDR1 SGHVS, CDR2 FNYEAQ. Trimming removed 5 bases from V and 6 bases from J; junction bases left unmatched: 3. An expansion of CD8+CD57+ cells by flow cytometry had been shown in patients chosen for sequencing. Everyone among the patients had severe acquired aplastic anemia. Material for sequencing was sorted CD4+, CD8+, or CD8+CD57+ T cells (not recorded which) from PBMCs. This receptor was taken from a human donor with aplastic anemia. This rearrangement joins TRBV7-6 to TRBJ2-7, with 8 bases fitting TRBD1. The CDR3 sequence is CASSRTGFEQYL. The DNA of the CDR3 is TGTGCCAGCAGCAGGACAGGGTTCGAGCAGTACCTC.